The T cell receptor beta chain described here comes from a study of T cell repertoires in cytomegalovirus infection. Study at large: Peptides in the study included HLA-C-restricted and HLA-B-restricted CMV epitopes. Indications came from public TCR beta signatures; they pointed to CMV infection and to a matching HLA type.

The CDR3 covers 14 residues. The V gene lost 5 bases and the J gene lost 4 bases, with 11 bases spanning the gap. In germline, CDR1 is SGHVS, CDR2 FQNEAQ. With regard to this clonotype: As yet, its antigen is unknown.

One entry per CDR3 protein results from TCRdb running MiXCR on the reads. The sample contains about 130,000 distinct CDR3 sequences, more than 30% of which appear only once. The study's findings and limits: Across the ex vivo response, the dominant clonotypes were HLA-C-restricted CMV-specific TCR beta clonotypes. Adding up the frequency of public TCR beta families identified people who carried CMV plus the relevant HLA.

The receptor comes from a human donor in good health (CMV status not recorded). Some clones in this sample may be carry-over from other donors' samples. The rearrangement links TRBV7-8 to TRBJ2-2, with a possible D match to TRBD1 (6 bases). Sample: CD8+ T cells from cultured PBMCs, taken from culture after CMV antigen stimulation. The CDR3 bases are TGTGCCAGCAGCACAGGGTGGGGCACCGGGGAGCTGTTTTTT. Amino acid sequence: CASSTGWGTGELFF.